This T cell receptor (beta chain) came from a study of blood T cell repertoires in COVID-19. The CDR3 consists of 14 residues. Germline CDR1 MNHEY, CDR2 SVGAGI. V was cut by 4 bases and J by 7 bases, with 16 bases left in between. Original methodology: From reference gene primer amplification, estimates of nucleated cell counts were derived. The repertoire was sequenced with immunoSEQ multiplex PCR; TCRdb's copy has only in-frame clones and lacks some. V and J calls plus clone size are reproduced from that table; the DNA served to infer D and trimming. This sample carries about 260,000 clones, around 86% of them seen once, and the ten largest clones take about 1.4%.

The sequence was collected from a woman aged 40 to 49 who had recovered from COVID-19. Sample: peripheral blood. This rearrangement joins TRBV6-5 to TRBJ1-2; the D gene is possibly TRBD1 (6 bases). Here the CDR3 reads CASSLLRGAGGYTF. CDR3 bases: TGTGCCAGCAGTTTACTCAGGGGCGCGGGTGGCTACACCTTC.